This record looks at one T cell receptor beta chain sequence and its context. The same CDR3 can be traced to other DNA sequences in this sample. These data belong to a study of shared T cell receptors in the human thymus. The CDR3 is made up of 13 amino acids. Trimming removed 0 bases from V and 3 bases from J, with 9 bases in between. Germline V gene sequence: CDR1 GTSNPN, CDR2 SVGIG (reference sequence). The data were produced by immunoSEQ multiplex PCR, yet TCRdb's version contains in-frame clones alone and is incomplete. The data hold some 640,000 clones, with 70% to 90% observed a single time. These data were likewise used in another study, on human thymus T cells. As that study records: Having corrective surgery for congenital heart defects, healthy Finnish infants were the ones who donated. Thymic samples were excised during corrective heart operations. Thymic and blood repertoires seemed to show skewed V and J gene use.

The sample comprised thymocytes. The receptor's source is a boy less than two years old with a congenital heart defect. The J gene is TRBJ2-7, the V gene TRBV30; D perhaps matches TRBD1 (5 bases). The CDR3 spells CAWSVRGSYEQYF. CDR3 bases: TGTGCCTGGAGTGTAAGGGGAAGCTACGAGCAGTACTTC.